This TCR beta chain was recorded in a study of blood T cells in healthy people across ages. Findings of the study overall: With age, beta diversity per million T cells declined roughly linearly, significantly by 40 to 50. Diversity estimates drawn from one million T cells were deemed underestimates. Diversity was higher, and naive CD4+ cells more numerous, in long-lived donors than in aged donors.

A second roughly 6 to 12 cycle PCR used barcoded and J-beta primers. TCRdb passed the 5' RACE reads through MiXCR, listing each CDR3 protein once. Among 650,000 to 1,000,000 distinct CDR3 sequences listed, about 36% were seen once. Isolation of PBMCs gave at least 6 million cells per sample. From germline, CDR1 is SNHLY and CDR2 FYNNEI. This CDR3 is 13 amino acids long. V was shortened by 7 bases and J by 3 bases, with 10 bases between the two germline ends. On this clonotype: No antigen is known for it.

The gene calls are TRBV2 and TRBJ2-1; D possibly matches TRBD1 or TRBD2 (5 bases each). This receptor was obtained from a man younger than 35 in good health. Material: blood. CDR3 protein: CASNRDHYNEQFF. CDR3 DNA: TGTGCCAGCAACCGGGACCACTACAATGAGCAGTTCTTC.